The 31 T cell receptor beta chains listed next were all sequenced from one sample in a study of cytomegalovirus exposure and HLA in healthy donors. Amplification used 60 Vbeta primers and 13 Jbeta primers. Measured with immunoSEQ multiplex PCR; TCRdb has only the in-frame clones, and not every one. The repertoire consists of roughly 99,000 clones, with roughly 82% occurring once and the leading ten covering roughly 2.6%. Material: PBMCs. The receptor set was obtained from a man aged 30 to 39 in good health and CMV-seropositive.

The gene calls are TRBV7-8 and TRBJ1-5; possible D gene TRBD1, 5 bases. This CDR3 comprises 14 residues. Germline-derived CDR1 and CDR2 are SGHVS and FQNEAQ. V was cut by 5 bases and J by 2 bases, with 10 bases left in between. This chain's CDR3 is CASSLARGNQPQHF. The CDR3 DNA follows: TGTGCCAGCAGCCTCGCCAGGGGCAATCAGCCCCAGCATTTT. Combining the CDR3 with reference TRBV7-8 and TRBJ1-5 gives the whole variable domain GAGVSQSPRYKVAKRGQDVALRCDPISGHVSLFWYQQALGQGPEFLTYFQNEAQLDKSGLPSDRFFAERPEGSVSTLKIQRTQQEDSAVYLCASSLARGNQPQHFGDGTRLSIL.

The CDR3 DNA sequence: TGTGCCAGCAGCTTAGACCAGGGGGGCTACACCTTC. Its translation is CASSLDQGGYTF. The genes are TRBV7-9 and TRBJ1-2; the D gene is possibly TRBD1 (6 bases). The length of the CDR3 is 12 residues. Germline V lookup: CDR1 SEHNR, CDR2 FQNEAQ (reference sequence). Between the trimmed V and J ends, which lost 1 base and 8 bases, there was a span of 8 bases.

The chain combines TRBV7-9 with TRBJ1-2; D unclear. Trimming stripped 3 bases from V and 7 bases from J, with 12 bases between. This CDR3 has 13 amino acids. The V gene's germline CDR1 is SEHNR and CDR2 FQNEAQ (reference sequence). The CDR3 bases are TGTGCCAGCAGCTTCGGGGAACTCGGTGGCTACACCTTC. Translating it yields CASSFGELGGYTF.

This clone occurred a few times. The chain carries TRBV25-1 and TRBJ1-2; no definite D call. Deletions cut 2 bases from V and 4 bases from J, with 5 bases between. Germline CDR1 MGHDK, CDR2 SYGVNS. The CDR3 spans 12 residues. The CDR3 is CASSEPGYGYTF. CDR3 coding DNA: TGTGCCAGCAGTGAACCAGGCTATGGCTACACCTTC.

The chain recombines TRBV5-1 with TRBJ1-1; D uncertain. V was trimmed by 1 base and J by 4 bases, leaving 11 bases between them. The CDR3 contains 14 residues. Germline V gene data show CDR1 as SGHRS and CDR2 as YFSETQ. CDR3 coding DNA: TGCGCCAGCAGCTTGCAGTCGGGAGTCACTGAAGCTTTCTTT. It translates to CASSLQSGVTEAFF.

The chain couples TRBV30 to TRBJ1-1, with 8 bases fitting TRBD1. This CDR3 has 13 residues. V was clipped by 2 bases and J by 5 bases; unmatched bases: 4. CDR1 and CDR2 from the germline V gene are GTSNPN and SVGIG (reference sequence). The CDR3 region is CAWSTTGDTEAFF. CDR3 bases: TGTGCCTGGAGTACGACAGGGGATACTGAAGCTTTCTTT.

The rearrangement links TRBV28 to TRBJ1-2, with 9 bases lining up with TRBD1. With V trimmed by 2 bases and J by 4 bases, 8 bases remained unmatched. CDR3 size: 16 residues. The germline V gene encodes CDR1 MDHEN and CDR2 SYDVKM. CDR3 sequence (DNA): TGTGCCAGCAGTTTACCCGGGACAGGGTCCCTCTATGGCTACACCTTC. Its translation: CASSLPGTGSLYGYTF.

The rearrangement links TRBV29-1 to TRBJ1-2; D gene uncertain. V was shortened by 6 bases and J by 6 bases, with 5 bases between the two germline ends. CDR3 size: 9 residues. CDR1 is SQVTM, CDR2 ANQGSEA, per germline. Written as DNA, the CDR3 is TGCAGCGTAGAGGATGGCTACACCTTC. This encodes CSVEDGYTF.

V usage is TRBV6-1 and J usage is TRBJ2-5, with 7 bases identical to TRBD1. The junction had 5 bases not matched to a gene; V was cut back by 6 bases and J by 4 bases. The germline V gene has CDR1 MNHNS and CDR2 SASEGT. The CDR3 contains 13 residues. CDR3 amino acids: CASRRQGGETQYF. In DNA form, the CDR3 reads TGTGCCAGCAGAAGACAGGGTGGAGAGACCCAGTACTTC.

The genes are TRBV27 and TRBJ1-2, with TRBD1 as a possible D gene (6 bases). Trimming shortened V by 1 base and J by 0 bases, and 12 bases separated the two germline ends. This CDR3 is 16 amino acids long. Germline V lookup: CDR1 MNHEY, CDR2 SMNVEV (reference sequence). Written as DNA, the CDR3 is TGTGCCAGCAGTTTATTAGGGGGGGGAGCTAACTATGGCTACACCTTC. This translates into CASSLLGGGANYGYTF.

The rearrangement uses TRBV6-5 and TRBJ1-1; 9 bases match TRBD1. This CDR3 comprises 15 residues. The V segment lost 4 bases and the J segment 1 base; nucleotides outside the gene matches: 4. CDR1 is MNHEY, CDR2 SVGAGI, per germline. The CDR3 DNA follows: TGTGCCAGCAGTTGGACAGGGGCGGGGAACACTGAAGCTTTCTTT. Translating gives CASSWTGAGNTEAFF.

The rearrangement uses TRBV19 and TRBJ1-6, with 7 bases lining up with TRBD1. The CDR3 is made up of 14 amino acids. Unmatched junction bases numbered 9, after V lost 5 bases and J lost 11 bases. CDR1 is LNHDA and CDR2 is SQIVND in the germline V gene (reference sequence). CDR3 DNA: TGTGCCAGTAGTGGCGACAGGGCGAAGACACCCCTCCACTTT. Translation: CASSGDRAKTPLHF. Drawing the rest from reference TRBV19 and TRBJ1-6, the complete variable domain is DGGITQSPKYLFRKEGQNVTLSCEQNLNHDAMYWYRQDPGQGLRLIYYSQIVNDFQKGDIAEGYSVSREKKESFPLTVTSAQKNPTAFYLCASSGDRAKTPLHFGNGTRLTVT.

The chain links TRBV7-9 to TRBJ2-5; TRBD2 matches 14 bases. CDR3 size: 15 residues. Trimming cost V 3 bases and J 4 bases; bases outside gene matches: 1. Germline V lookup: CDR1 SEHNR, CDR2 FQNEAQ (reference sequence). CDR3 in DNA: TGTGCCAGCAGCTTGGGGACTAGCGGGGGAGAGACCCAGTACTTC. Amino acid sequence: CASSLGTSGGETQYF.

CDR3 sequence: CASSPHPPEAFF. CDR3 nucleotides: TGTGCCAGCAGCCCACATCCCCCTGAAGCTTTCTTT. The chain has TRBV11-3 and TRBJ1-1; D call uncertain. The CDR3 spans 12 residues. Trimming took 5 bases from V and 6 from J, leaving 10 bases between them. In germline, CDR1 is SGHNT, CDR2 YENEEA.

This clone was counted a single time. The CDR3 bases are TGTGCCAGTAGTATGCACCCGCCATCAGGCGAGCAGTTCTTC. Its translation: CASSMHPPSGEQFF. The gene calls are TRBV19 and TRBJ2-1, with D unresolved. V lost 3 bases to trimming and J lost 10 bases, with 16 bases between them. The CDR3 length is 14 residues. Germline assignment: CDR1 LNHDA and CDR2 SQIVND (reference sequence).

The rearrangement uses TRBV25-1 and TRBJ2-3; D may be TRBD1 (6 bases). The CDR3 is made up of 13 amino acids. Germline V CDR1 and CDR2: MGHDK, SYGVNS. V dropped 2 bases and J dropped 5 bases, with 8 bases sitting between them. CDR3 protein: CASSEGGQDTQYF. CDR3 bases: TGTGCCAGCAGTGAAGGGGGACAAGATACGCAGTATTTT.

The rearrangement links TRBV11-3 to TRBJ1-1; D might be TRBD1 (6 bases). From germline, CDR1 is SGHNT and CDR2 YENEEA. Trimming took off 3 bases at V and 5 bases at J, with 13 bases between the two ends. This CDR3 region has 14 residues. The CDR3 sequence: CASSFVRGATEAFF. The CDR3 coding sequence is TGTGCCAGCAGCTTTGTCAGGGGTGCAACTGAAGCTTTCTTT.

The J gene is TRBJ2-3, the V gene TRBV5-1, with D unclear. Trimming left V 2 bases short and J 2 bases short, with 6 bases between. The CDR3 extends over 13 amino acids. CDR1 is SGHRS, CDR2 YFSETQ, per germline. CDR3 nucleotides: TGCGCCAGCAGCTTACGGTACACAGATACGCAGTATTTT. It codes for CASSLRYTDTQYF.

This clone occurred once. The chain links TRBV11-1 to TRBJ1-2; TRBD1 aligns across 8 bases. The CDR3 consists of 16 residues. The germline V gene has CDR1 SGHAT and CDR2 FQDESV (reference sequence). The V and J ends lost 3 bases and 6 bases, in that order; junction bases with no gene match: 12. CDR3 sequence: CASSLGVRGRLHGYTF. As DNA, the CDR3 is TGTGCCAGCAGCTTGGGCGTCAGGGGGCGTCTTCATGGCTACACCTTC.

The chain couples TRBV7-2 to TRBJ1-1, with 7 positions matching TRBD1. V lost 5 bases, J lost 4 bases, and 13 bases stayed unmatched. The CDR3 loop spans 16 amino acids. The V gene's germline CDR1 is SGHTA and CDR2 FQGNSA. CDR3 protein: CASSERAGQPTTEAFF. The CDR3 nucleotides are TGTGCCAGCAGCGAACGCGCGGGACAGCCGACCACTGAAGCTTTCTTT.

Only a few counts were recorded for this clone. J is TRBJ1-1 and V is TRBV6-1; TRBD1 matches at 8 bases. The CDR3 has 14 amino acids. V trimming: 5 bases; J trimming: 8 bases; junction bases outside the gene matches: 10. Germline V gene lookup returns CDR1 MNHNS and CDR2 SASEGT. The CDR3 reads CASSYGTGPGEAFF. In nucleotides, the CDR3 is TGTGCCAGCAGTTATGGGACAGGACCCGGGGAAGCTTTCTTT.

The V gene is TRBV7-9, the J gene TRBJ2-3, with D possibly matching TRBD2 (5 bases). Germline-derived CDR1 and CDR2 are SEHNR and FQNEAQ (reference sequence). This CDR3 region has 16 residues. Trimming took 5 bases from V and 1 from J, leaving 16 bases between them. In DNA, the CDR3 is TGTGCCAGCAGCCCGCCCGAGGGCAGAGGCACAGATACGCAGTATTTT. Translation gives CASSPPEGRGTDTQYF.

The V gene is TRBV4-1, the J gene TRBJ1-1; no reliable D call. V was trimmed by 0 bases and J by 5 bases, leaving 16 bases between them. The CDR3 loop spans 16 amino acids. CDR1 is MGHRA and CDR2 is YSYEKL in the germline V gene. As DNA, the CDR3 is TGCGCCAGCAGCCAAGAGTTGGCCAGGTTGGCGACTGAAGCTTTCTTT. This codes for CASSQELARLATEAFF.

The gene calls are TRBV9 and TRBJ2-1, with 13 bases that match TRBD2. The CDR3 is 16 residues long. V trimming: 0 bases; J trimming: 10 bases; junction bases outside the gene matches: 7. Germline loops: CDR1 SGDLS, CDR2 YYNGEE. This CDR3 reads CASSVEGLAGVGEQFF. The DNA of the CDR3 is TGTGCCAGCAGCGTAGAAGGACTAGCGGGGGTGGGGGAGCAGTTCTTC.

The CDR3 DNA reads TGTGCCAGCAGCGTAGAACACCATTCACCCCTCCACTTT. Translated: CASSVEHHSPLHF. This chain uses TRBV9 with TRBJ1-6; D unclear. The CDR3 covers 13 residues. CDR1 and CDR2 (germline): SGDLS, YYNGEE. With 0 bases removed from V and 8 bases from J, the gap between germline ends came to 6 bases.

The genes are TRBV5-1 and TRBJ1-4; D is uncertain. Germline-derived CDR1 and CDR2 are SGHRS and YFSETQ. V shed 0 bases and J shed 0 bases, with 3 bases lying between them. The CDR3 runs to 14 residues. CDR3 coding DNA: TGCGCCAGCAGCTTGGATACAACTAATGAAAAACTGTTTTTT. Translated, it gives CASSLDTTNEKLFF.

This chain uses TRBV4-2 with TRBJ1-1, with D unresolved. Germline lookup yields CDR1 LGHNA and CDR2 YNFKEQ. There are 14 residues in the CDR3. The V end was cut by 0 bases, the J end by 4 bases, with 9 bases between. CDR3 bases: TGTGCCAGCAGCCAAGATCCGCGGGGCACTGAAGCTTTCTTT. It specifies CASSQDPRGTEAFF.

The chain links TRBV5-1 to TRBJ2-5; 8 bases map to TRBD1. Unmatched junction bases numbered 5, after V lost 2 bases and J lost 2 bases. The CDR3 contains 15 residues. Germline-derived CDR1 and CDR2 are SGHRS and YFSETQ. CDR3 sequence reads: CASSFGTGLQETQYF. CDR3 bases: TGCGCCAGCAGCTTTGGGACAGGCCTACAAGAGACCCAGTACTTC.

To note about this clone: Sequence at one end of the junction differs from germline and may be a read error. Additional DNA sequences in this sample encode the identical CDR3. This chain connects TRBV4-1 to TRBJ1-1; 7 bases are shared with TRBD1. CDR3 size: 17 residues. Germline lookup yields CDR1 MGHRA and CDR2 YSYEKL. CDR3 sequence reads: CASSQRIVTGVDTEAFF. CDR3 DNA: TGCGCCAGCAGTCAGAGAATCGTTACAGGGGTGGACACTGAAGCCTTCTTT.

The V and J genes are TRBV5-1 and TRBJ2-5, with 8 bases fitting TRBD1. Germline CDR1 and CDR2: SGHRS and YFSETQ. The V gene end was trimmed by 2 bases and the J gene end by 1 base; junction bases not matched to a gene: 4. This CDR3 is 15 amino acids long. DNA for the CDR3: TGCGCCAGCAGCTTTAGCGGACAGGGCCAAGAGACCCAGTACTTC. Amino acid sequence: CASSFSGQGQETQYF. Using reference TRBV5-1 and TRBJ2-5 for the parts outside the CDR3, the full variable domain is KAGVTQTPRYLIKTRGQQVTLSCSPISGHRSVSWYQQTPGQGLQFLFEYFSETQRNKGNFPGRFSGRQFSNSRSEMNVSTLELGDSALYLCASSFSGQGQETQYFGPGTRLLVL.

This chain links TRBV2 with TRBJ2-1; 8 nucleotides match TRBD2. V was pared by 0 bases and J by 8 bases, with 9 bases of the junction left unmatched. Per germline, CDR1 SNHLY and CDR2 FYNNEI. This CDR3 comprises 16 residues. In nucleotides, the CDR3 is TGTGCCAGCAGTGAAGCGCTTCTCAGCGGGGGCGATGAGCAGTTCTTC. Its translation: CASSEALLSGGDEQFF. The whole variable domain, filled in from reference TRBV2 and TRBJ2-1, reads EPEVTQTPSHQVTQMGQEVILRCVPISNHLYFYWYRQILGQKVEFLVSFYNNEISEKSEIFDDQFSVERPDGSNFTLKIRSTKLEDSAMYFCASSEALLSGGDEQFFGPGTRLTVL.